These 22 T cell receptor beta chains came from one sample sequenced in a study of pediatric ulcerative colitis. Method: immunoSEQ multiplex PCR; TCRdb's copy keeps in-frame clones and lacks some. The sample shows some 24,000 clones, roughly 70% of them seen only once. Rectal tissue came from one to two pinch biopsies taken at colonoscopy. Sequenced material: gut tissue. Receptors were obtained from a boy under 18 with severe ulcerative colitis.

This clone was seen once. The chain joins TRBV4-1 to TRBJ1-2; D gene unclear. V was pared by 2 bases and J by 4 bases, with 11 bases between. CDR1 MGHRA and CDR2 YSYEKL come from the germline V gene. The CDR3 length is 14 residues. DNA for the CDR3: TGCGCCAGCAGCCAATTGCATATGCGCTATGGCTACACCTTC. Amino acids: CASSQLHMRYGYTF.

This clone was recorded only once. The DNA for the CDR3 is TGTGCCAGCAGTTTGAGAGCCGGGACAGGGGTATTGGAGCAGTACTTC. Protein: CASSLRAGTGVLEQYF. The chain combines TRBV7-9 with TRBJ2-7; 10 bases align to TRBD1. In germline, CDR1 is SEHNR, CDR2 FQNEAQ (reference sequence). The CDR3 sequence is 16 residues long. The V gene end was trimmed by 6 bases and the J gene end by 7 bases; junction bases not matched to a gene: 15.

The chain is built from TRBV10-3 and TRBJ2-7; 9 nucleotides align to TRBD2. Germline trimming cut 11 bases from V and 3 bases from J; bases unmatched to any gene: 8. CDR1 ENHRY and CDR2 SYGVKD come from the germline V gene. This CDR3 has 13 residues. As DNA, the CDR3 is TGTGCCGCAGGGGGACTAGCCTTCTACGAGCAGTACTTC. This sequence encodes CAAGGLAFYEQYF.

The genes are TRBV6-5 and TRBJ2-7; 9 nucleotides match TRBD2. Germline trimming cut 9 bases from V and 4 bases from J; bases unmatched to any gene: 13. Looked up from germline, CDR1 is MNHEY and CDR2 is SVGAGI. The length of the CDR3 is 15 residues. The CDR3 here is CASSKTSGFLYEQYF. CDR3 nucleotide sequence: TGTGCCAGTTCGAAGACTAGCGGCTTTCTATACGAGCAGTACTTC.

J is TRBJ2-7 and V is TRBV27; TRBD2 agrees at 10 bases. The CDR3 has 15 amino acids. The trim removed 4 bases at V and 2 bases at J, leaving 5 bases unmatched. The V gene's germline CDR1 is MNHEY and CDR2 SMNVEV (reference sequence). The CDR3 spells CASSSIAGGAYEQYF. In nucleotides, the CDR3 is TGTGCCAGCAGTTCGATAGCGGGAGGCGCCTACGAGCAGTACTTC.

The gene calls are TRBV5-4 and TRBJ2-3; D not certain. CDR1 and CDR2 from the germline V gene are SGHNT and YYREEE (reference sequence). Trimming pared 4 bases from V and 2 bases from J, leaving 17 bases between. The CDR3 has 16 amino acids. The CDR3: CASSPMQRRNTDTQYF. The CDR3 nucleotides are TGTGCCAGCAGCCCAATGCAACGAAGAAACACAGATACGCAGTATTTT.

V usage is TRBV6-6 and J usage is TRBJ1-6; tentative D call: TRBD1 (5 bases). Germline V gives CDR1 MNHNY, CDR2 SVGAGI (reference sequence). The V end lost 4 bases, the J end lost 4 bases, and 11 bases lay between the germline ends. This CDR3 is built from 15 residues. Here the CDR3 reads CASSSGTGYNSPLHF. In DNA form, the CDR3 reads TGTGCCAGCAGTTCCGGGACTGGATATAATTCACCCCTCCACTTT.

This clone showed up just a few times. CDR3 DNA: TGTGCCAGCGGGACAGAAAAGAGGAGGGCCGATACGCAGTATTTT. Translation gives CASGTEKRRADTQYF. V is TRBV28 and J is TRBJ2-3; a weak D match, TRBD1 (7 bases). Germline V lookup: CDR1 MDHEN, CDR2 SYDVKM. The V end was cut by 8 bases, the J end by 6 bases, with 21 bases between. The CDR3 is 15 residues long.

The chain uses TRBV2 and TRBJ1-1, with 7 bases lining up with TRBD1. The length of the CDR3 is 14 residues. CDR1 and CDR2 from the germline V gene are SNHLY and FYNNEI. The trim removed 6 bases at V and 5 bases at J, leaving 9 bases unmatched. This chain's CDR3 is CASRKRQGTTEAFF. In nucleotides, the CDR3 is TGTGCCAGCAGGAAGAGACAGGGTACGACTGAAGCTTTCTTT.

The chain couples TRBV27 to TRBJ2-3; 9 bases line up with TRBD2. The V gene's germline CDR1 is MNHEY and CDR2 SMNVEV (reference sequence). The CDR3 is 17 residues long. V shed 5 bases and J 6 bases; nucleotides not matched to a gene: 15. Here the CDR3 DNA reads TGTGCCAGCAGTCCCAACCCCACATTAGCGGGAGACGATACGCAGTATTTT. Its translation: CASSPNPTLAGDDTQYF.

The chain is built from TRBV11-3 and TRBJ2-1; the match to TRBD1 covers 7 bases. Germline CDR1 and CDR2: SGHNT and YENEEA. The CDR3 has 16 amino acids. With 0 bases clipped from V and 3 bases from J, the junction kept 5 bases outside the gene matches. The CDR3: CASSLEGTADYNEQFF. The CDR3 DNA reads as TGTGCCAGCAGCTTAGAGGGGACAGCTGACTACAATGAGCAGTTCTTC.

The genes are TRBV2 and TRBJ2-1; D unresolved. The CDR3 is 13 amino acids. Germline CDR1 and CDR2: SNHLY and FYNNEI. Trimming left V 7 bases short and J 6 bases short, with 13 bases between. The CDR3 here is CASNDWDGNEQFF. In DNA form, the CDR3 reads TGTGCCAGCAACGATTGGGATGGCAATGAGCAGTTCTTC.

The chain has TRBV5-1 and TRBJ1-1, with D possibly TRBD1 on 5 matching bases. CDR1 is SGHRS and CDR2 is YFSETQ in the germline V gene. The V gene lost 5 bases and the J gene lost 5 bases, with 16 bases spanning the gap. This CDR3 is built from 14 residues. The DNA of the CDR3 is TGCGCCAGCAGAGAGGGGAGTACCACGACTGAAGCTTTCTTT. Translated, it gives CASREGSTTTEAFF.

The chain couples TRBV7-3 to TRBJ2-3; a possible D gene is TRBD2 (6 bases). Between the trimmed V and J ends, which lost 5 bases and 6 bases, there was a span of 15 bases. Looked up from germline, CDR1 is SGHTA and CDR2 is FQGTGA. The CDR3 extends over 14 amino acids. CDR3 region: CASSLGTPGDTQYF. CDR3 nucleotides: TGTGCCAGCAGCCTAGGGACTCCGGGTGATACGCAGTATTTT.

As DNA, the CDR3 is TGTGCCAGTAGTATGGGCGAATTACGGGAGCAGTACTTC. Protein product: CASSMGELREQYF. The chain couples TRBV19 to TRBJ2-7; D remains unclear. The CDR3 has 13 amino acids. Germline V gives CDR1 LNHDA, CDR2 SQIVND (reference sequence). The V end lost 3 bases, the J end lost 7 bases, and 13 bases lay between the germline ends. The variable domain in full, with the rest retrieved from reference TRBV19 and TRBJ2-7, is DGGITQSPKYLFRKEGQNVTLSCEQNLNHDAMYWYRQDPGQGLRLIYYSQIVNDFQKGDIAEGYSVSREKKESFPLTVTSAQKNPTAFYLCASSMGELREQYFGPGTRLTVT.

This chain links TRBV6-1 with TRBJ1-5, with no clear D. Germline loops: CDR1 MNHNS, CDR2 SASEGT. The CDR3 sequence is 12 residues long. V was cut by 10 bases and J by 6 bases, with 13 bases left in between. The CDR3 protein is CATQIRGQPQHF. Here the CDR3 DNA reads TGTGCCACCCAGATTAGAGGTCAGCCCCAGCATTTT.

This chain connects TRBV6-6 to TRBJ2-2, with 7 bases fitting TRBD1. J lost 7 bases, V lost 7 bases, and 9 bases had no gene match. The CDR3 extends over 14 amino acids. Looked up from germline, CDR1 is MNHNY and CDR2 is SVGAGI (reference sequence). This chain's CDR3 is CASTPTGYGGELFF. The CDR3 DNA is TGTGCCAGCACCCCGACAGGGTATGGCGGGGAGCTGTTTTTT.

As DNA, the CDR3 is TGCGCCAGCAGTGACGGGACATTAGGAAACACCATATATTTT. Amino acid sequence: CASSDGTLGNTIYF. The chain recombines TRBV10-1 with TRBJ1-3, with D perhaps matching TRBD1 (6 bases). Looked up from germline, CDR1 is WNHNN and CDR2 is SYGVQD (reference sequence). V was clipped by 3 bases and J by 4 bases, with 10 bases between them. The CDR3 has 14 amino acids.

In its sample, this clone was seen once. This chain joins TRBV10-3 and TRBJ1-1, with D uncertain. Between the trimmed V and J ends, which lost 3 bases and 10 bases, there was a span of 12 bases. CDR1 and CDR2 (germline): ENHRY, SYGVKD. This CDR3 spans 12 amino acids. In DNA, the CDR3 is TGTGCCATCAGTGACAACAGCATAGGAGCTTTCTTT. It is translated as CAISDNSIGAFF.

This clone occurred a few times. CDR3 region: CASSLGPNQPQHF. The CDR3 DNA follows: TGTGCCAGCAGCTTGGGCCCGAATCAGCCCCAGCATTTT. This chain uses TRBV5-8 with TRBJ1-5; D is uncertain. V was pared by 0 bases and J by 4 bases, with 5 bases between. This CDR3 contains 13 residues. In germline, CDR1 is SGHTS, CDR2 YDEGEE.

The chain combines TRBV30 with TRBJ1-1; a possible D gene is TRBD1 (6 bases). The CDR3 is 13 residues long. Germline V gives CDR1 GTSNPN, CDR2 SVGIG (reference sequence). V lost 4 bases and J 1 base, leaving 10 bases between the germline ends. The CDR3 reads CAWTGQSNTEAFF. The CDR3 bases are TGTGCCTGGACTGGACAGTCGAACACTGAAGCTTTCTTT.

CDR3 sequence reads: CASSQEFAGQGNNEQFF. DNA of the CDR3: TGCGCCAGCAGCCAAGAATTTGCGGGACAGGGTAACAATGAGCAGTTCTTC. The chain combines TRBV4-1 with TRBJ2-1; 9 bases are shared with TRBD1. In germline, CDR1 is MGHRA, CDR2 YSYEKL. The CDR3 consists of 17 residues. With V trimmed by 0 bases and J by 5 bases, 8 bases remained unmatched.